The source of this T cell receptor (beta chain) is a study of Graves' ophthalmopathy and Graves' hyperthyroidism. This CDR3 contains 14 residues. CDR1 is SGHAT and CDR2 is FQNNGV in the germline V gene. Trimming at V came to 6 bases and at J to 3 bases, leaving 4 bases not matched to a gene. This clonotype occurred many times. Over 18 months of follow-up, stable hyperthyroidism required that no ophthalmopathy appear. The hyperthyroidism patients had a new diagnosis of under 2 months' duration and were aged 18 to 65. TCR beta CDR3 regions were amplified from RNA transcripts. Amplification began with first-round RT-PCR using HTBI primers, then second-round multiplex PCR was performed. TCRdb reprocessed the multiplex PCR reads with MiXCR, giving one entry per CDR3 protein. The sample lists hundreds of thousands of distinct CDR3 sequences, under 25% seen once, with 2.5% to 3.5% in the top ten.

What was sequenced was peripheral blood. The TCR sequence derives from a woman between 18 and 30 years old with stable Graves' hyperthyroidism. The chain uses TRBV11-2 and TRBJ2-2, with 7 bases fitting TRBD1. The CDR3 bases are TGTGCCAGCAGATGGCAGGGGGACACCGGGGAGCTGTTTTTT. Translated, it gives CASRWQGDTGELFF.